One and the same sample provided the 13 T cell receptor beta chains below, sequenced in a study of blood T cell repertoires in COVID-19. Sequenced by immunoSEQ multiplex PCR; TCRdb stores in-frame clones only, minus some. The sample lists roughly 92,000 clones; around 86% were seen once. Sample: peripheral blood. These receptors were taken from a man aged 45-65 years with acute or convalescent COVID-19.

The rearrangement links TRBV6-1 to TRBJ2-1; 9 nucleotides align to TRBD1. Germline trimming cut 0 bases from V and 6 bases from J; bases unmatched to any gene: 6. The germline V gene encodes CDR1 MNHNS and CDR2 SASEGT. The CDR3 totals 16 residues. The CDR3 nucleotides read TGTGCCAGCAGTGAAGCTCCCGGGACAGGGAGCAATGAGCAGTTCTTC. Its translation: CASSEAPGTGSNEQFF.

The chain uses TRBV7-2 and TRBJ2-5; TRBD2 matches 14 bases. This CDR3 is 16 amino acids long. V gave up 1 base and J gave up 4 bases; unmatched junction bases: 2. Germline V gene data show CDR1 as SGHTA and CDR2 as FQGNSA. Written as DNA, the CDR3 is TGTGCCAGCAGCTTAGGACTAGCGGGAGGGACAGAGACCCAGTACTTC. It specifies CASSLGLAGGTETQYF.

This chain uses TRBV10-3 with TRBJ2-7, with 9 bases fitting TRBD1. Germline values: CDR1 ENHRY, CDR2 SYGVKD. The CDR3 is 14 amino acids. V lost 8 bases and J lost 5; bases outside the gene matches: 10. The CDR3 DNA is TGTGCCATCGGAGGTGGGACAGGGCGCGACGAGCAGTACTTC. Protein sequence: CAIGGGTGRDEQYF.

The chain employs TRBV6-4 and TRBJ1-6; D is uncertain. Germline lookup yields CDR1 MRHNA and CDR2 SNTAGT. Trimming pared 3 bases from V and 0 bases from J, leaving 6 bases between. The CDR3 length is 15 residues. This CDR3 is CASSEGSSYNSPLHF. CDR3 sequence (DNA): TGTGCCAGCAGTGAAGGGAGCTCCTATAATTCACCCCTCCACTTT.

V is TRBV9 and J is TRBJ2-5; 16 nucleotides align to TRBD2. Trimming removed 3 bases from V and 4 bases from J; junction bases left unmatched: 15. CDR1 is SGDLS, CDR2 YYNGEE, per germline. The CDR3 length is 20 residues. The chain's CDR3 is CASSAQGTSGRAGPGETQYF. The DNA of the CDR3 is TGTGCCAGCAGCGCTCAGGGGACTAGCGGGAGGGCCGGTCCGGGAGAGACCCAGTACTTC.

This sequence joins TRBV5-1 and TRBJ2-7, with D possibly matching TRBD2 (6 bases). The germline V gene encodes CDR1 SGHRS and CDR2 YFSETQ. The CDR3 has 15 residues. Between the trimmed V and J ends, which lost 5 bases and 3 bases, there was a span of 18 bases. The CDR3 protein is CASSPGGTLDYEQYF. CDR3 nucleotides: TGCGCCAGCAGTCCAGGTGGGACTCTTGACTACGAGCAGTACTTC.

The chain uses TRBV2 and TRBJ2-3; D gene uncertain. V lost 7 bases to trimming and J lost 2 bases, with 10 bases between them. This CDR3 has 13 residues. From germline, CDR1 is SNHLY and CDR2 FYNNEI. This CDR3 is CASTTSFTDTQYF. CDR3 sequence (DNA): TGTGCCAGCACAACTTCTTTCACAGATACGCAGTATTTT.

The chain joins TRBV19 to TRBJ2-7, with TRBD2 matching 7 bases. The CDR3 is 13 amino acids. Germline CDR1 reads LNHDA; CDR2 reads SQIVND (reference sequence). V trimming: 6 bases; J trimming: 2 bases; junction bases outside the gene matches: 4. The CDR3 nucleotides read TGTGCCAGTAGCACTAGCGCCACCTACGAGCAGTACTTC. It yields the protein CASSTSATYEQYF.

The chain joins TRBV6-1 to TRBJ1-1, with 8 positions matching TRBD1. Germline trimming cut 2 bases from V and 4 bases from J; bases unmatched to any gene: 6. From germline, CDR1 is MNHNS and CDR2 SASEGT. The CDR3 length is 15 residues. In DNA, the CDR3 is TGTGCCAGCAGTGAAACGCAGGGGGCGATCACTGAAGCTTTCTTT. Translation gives CASSETQGAITEAFF.

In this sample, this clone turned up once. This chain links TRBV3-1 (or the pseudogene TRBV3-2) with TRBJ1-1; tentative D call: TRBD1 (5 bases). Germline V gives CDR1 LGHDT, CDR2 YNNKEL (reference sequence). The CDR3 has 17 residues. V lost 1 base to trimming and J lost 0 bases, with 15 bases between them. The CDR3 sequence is CASSQVGPARMNTEAFF. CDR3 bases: TGTGCCAGCAGCCAAGTGGGGCCAGCAAGGATGAACACTGAAGCTTTCTTT.

CDR3 residues: CASRTGANSPLHF. The CDR3 DNA sequence: TGTGCCAGCAGGACAGGGGCCAATTCACCCCTCCACTTT. V and J are TRBV12-3 or TRBV12-4 and TRBJ1-6; 8 bases agree with TRBD1. The V segment lost 6 bases and the J segment 7 bases; nucleotides outside the gene matches: 2. CDR3 length: 13 residues.

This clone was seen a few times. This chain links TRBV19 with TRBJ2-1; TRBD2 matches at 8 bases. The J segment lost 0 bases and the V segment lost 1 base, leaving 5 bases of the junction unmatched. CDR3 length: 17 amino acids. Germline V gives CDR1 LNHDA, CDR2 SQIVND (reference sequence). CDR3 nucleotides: TGTGCCAGTAGTATAGGGCGGAGCGGGGGCTCCTACAATGAGCAGTTCTTC. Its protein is CASSIGRSGGSYNEQFF. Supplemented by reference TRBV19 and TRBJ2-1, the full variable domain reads DGGITQSPKYLFRKEGQNVTLSCEQNLNHDAMYWYRQDPGQGLRLIYYSQIVNDFQKGDIAEGYSVSREKKESFPLTVTSAQKNPTAFYLCASSIGRSGGSYNEQFFGPGTRLTVL.

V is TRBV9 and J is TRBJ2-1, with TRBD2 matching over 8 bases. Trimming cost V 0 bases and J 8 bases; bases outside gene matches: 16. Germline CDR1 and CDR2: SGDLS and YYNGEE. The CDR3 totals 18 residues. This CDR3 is CASSVAGAGTRGSYEQFF. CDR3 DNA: TGTGCCAGCAGCGTAGCAGGGGCCGGGACTAGGGGTAGTTATGAGCAGTTCTTC.